One and the same sample provided the 19 T cell receptor beta chains below, sequenced in a study of shared clonotypes between healthy human individuals. Generated by immunoSEQ multiplex PCR, the TCRdb table keeps only in-frame clones and is missing some. The table shows 80,000 to 100,000 clones, with almost 70% occurring only once. The sample taken for sequencing was memory CD8+ T cells sorted from blood. As for subset: CD45RO+ cells pooled with CCR7-negative TemRA cells. Receptors were obtained from a man aged 30 to 45 in good health.

The chain combines TRBV9 with TRBJ1-5; the D gene is possibly TRBD1 (5 bases). V lost 2 bases to trimming and J lost 2 bases, with 11 bases between them. The CDR3 contains 15 residues. The germline V gene encodes CDR1 SGDLS and CDR2 YYNGEE. The CDR3 bases are TGTGCCAGCAGCGTCGGAGGCAGGGGCAATCAGCCCCAGCATTTT. This sequence encodes CASSVGGRGNQPQHF.

The chain recombines TRBV27 with TRBJ2-3; 10 bases fit TRBD2. J lost 9 bases, V lost 2 bases, and 5 bases had no gene match. The germline V gene has CDR1 MNHEY and CDR2 SMNVEV (reference sequence). There are 14 residues in the CDR3. CDR3 nucleotide sequence: TGTGCCAGCAGTTTAAGGCTAGCGGGAGAGACGCAGTATTTT. Its translation: CASSLRLAGETQYF.

The rearrangement uses TRBV28 and TRBJ2-2; unclear D gene. This CDR3 is built from 15 residues. V dropped 6 bases and J dropped 3 bases, with 14 bases sitting between them. CDR1 MDHEN and CDR2 SYDVKM come from the germline V gene. CDR3 sequence reads: CASSLGQFYTGELFF. CDR3 DNA sequence: TGTGCCAGCAGCCTAGGGCAATTTTACACCGGGGAGCTGTTTTTT.

V gene TRBV25-1 combines with J gene TRBJ1-2; weak D call: TRBD1 (6 bases). There are 14 residues in the CDR3. The germline gives CDR1 MGHDK, CDR2 SYGVNS. V was cut by 1 base and J by 7 bases, with 13 bases left in between. CDR3 sequence reads: CASSESTGPAGYTF. The CDR3 DNA reads as TGTGCCAGCAGTGAATCCACAGGGCCGGCTGGCTACACCTTC.

This clone was recorded a few times. The chain links TRBV19 to TRBJ1-5; the D is unclear. Trimming took off 1 base at V and 7 bases at J, with 8 bases between the two ends. The germline V gene encodes CDR1 LNHDA and CDR2 SQIVND (reference sequence). This CDR3 contains 13 residues. The CDR3 DNA is TGTGCCAGTAGTATAGTCCCGGGCCAGCCCCAGCATTTT. This translates into CASSIVPGQPQHF.

The chain uses TRBV4-3 and TRBJ2-7; a weak D match, TRBD2 (5 bases). Germline V CDR1 and CDR2: LGHNA, YSLEER. V was pared by 0 bases and J by 0 bases, with 9 bases between. This CDR3 region has 15 residues. CDR3 amino acids: CASSQEFGVSYEQYF. Written as DNA, the CDR3 is TGCGCCAGCAGCCAAGAGTTCGGGGTCTCCTACGAGCAGTACTTC.

The V gene is TRBV14, the J gene TRBJ2-7; D call uncertain. The CDR3 has 13 amino acids. Trimming took 4 bases from V and 3 from J, leaving 10 bases between them. The germline V gene encodes CDR1 SGHDN and CDR2 FVKESK. Written as DNA, the CDR3 is TGTGCCAGCAGCCTTGATTTCCGCTACGAGCAGTACTTC. It yields the protein CASSLDFRYEQYF.

The V and J genes are TRBV10-3 and TRBJ1-2, with 7 bases lining up with TRBD1. The germline V gene encodes CDR1 ENHRY and CDR2 SYGVKD. This CDR3 spans 13 amino acids. V lost 8 bases to trimming and J lost 4 bases; unmatched junction nucleotides: 7. The CDR3 DNA reads as TGTGCCATCGGAACAGGGGATGTCTATGGCTACACCTTC. As protein: CAIGTGDVYGYTF.

This clone was observed at least ten times. V and J are TRBV28 and TRBJ2-6, with D possibly being TRBD1 (5 bases). The V end was cut by 4 bases, the J end by 4 bases, with 26 bases between. Per the germline V gene, CDR1 is MDHEN and CDR2 is SYDVKM. There are 20 residues in the CDR3. The CDR3 region is CASSSTTRVRALSGANVLTF. As DNA, the CDR3 is TGTGCCAGCAGTTCGACGACCAGGGTTAGGGCGCTGTCCGGGGCCAACGTCCTGACTTTC.

The chain has TRBV30 and TRBJ2-1; 8 bases are a match to TRBD1. This CDR3 contains 15 residues. Germline assignment: CDR1 GTSNPN and CDR2 SVGIG (reference sequence). The trim removed 0 bases at V and 5 bases at J, leaving 6 bases unmatched. The CDR3 DNA is TGTGCCTGGAGTGTACAGGGGGTGGACCACAATGAGCAGTTCTTC. Translated, it gives CAWSVQGVDHNEQFF.

The gene calls are TRBV7-9 and TRBJ2-2; D may be TRBD2 (5 bases). The CDR3 runs to 15 residues. V was pared by 6 bases and J by 2 bases, with 13 bases between. Germline assignment: CDR1 SEHNR and CDR2 FQNEAQ (reference sequence). The CDR3 sequence is CASSFRTPNTGELFF. The CDR3 DNA sequence: TGTGCCAGCAGTTTTAGGACTCCAAACACCGGGGAGCTGTTTTTT.

V gene TRBV2 combines with J gene TRBJ2-5; D unclear. The CDR3 contains 16 residues. Germline V gene data show CDR1 as SNHLY and CDR2 as FYNNEI. The V and J ends lost 2 bases and 2 bases respectively, with 15 bases between them. Written as DNA, the CDR3 is TGTGCCAGCAGTGAACGCGTGCCGACAAGACAAGAGACCCAGTACTTC. Amino acid sequence: CASSERVPTRQETQYF.

There are a few counts of this clone. This chain links TRBV6-4 with TRBJ2-3; a weak D match, TRBD1 (6 bases). From germline, CDR1 is MRHNA and CDR2 SNTAGT. This CDR3 comprises 14 residues. V was shortened by 4 bases and J by 0 bases, with 8 bases between the two germline ends. CDR3 sequence reads: CASSVGGSTDTQYF. CDR3 nucleotides: TGTGCCAGCAGTGTAGGGGGAAGCACAGATACGCAGTATTTT.

The chain uses TRBV13 and TRBJ2-7; 9 nucleotides agree with TRBD2. CDR3 length: 15 amino acids. Unmatched junction bases numbered 3, after V lost 1 base and J lost 2 bases. Germline assignment: CDR1 PRHDT and CDR2 FYEKMQ (reference sequence). DNA of the CDR3: TGTGCCAGCAGCTTAGTTTCTAGCGGGGCCTACGAGCAGTACTTC. Encoded protein: CASSLVSSGAYEQYF.

The chain uses TRBV7-2 and TRBJ2-2; 10 nucleotides align to TRBD2. V was clipped by 3 bases and J by 4 bases; unmatched bases: 5. In germline, CDR1 is SGHTA, CDR2 FQGNSA. There are 16 residues in the CDR3. CDR3 coding DNA: TGTGCCAGCAGCTTGCTTAGCGGGAGGCGCACCGGGGAGCTGTTTTTT. Translation gives CASSLLSGRRTGELFF.

The genes are TRBV2 and TRBJ1-2; D gene unclear. Trimming shortened V by 4 bases and J by 1 base, and 7 bases separated the two germline ends. Germline V gives CDR1 SNHLY, CDR2 FYNNEI. The CDR3 extends over 13 amino acids. The CDR3 region has the DNA TGTGCCAGCAGTGTTCAAATTAACTATGGCTACACCTTC. Amino acids: CASSVQINYGYTF.

The chain is built from TRBV11-2 and TRBJ1-4; the match to TRBD1 covers 7 bases. J gave up 0 bases and V 5 bases, and 3 bases lay outside the gene matches. Per the germline V gene, CDR1 is SGHAT and CDR2 is FQNNGV. This CDR3 has 15 amino acids. The CDR3 is CASSPQGATNEKLFF. CDR3 DNA: TGTGCCAGCAGCCCTCAGGGGGCAACTAATGAAAAACTGTTTTTT.

This chain joins TRBV6-1 and TRBJ2-3, with 7 bases aligning to TRBD2. Germline V gives CDR1 MNHNS, CDR2 SASEGT. Unmatched junction bases numbered 9, after V lost 7 bases and J lost 2 bases. CDR3 size: 15 residues. The CDR3 here is CASIEASGHTDTQYF. DNA of the CDR3: TGTGCCAGCATCGAGGCTAGCGGTCACACAGATACGCAGTATTTT.

This clone has a single count. The chain links TRBV29-1 to TRBJ2-5; the D call may be TRBD1 or TRBD2 (5 bases each). The CDR3 length is 12 residues. V gave up 6 bases and J gave up 1 base, with 9 bases separating them. Germline values: CDR1 SQVTM, CDR2 ANQGSEA. CDR3 coding DNA: TGCAGCGTCTGGGACCTCCAAGAGACCCAGTACTTC. Amino acid sequence: CSVWDLQETQYF.